This entry features one T cell receptor (beta chain) sequence. The data derive from a study of blood T cell repertoires in COVID-19. Study in general: COVID-19 samples collected from the United States, Italy and Spain covered acute and convalescent phases.

Germline loops: CDR1 SGHRS, CDR2 YFSETQ. This CDR3 contains 15 residues. V trimming: 5 bases; J trimming: 0 bases; junction bases outside the gene matches: 8. How the authors handled the data: Reference gene primers were amplified, and this amplification served to estimate nucleated cell counts. TCRdb's table, derived via immunoSEQ multiplex PCR, lists solely in-frame clones and lacks some. V, J and clone size are those of that table, while D and trimming were read from the DNA. The sample has 74,000 or so clones, around nine tenths seen once. The rearrangement links TRBV5-1 to TRBJ2-7, with 7 positions matching TRBD2. This clonotype originated in a human donor in a cohort sampled during active COVID-19. Specimen: peripheral blood. The CDR3 loop is CASRMTGGISYEQYF. The CDR3 region has the DNA TGCGCCAGCAGAATGACGGGGGGAATCTCCTACGAGCAGTACTTC.